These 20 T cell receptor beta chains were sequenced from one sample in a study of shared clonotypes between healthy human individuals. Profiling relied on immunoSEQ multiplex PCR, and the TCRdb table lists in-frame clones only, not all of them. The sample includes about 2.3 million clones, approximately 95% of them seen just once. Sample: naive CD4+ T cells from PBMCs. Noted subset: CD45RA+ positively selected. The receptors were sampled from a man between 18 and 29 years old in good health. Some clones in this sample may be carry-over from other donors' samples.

The CDR3 spells CASSLAFLGGAFF. As DNA, the CDR3 is TGTGCCAGCAGCTTAGCGTTCCTTGGGGGAGCTTTCTTT. The chain joins TRBV7-8 to TRBJ1-1; TRBD1 might be the D (5 bases). The germline gives CDR1 SGHVS, CDR2 FQNEAQ. V was cut by 0 bases and J by 10 bases, with 12 bases left in between. The CDR3 is 13 residues long.

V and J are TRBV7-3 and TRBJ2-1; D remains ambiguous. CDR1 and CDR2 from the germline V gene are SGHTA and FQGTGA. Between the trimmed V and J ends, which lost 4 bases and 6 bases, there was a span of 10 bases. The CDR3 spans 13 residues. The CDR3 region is CASSSLVSNEQFF. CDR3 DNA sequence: TGTGCCAGCAGCTCGCTAGTTTCCAATGAGCAGTTCTTC.

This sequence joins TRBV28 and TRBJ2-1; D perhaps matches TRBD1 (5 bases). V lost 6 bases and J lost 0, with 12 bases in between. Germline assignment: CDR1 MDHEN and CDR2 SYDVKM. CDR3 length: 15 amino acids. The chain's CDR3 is CASSTTAPSYNEQFF. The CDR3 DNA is TGTGCCAGCAGCACGACAGCCCCCTCCTACAATGAGCAGTTCTTC.

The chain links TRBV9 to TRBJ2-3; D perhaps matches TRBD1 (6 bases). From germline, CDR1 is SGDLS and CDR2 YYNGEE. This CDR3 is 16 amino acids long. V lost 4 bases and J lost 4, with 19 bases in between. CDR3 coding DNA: TGTGCCAGCAGCCCTCAGTTAGGGACATATCCAGATACGCAGTATTTT. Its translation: CASSPQLGTYPDTQYF.

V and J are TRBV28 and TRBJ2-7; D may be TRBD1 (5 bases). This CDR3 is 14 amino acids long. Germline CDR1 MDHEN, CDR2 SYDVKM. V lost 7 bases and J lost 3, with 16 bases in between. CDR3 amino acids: CASNLRDSLYEQYF. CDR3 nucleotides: TGTGCCAGCAACCTACGAGACAGCCTCTACGAGCAGTACTTC.

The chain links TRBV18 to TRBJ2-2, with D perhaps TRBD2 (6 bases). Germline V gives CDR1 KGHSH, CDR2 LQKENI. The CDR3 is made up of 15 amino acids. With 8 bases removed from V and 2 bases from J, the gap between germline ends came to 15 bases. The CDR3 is CASHAGTGNTGELFF. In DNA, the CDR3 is TGTGCCAGCCACGCCGGGACTGGAAACACCGGGGAGCTGTTTTTT.

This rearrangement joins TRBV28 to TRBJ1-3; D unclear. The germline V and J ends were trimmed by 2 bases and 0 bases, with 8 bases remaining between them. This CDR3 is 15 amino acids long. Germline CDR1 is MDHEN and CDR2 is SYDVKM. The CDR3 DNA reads TGTGCCAGCAGTTTACCAGGATACTCTGGAAACACCATATATTTT. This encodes CASSLPGYSGNTIYF.

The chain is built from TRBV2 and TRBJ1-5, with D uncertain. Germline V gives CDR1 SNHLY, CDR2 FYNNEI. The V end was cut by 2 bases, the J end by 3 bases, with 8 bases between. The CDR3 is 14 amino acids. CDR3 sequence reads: CASSERAVNQPQHF. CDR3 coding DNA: TGTGCCAGCAGTGAAAGGGCAGTCAATCAGCCCCAGCATTTT.

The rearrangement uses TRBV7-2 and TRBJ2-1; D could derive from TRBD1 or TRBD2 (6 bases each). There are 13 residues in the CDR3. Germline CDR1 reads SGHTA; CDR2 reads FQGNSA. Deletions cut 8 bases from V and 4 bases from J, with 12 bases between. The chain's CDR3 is CASSTRGYNEQFF. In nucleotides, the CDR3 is TGTGCCAGCTCGACTAGGGGGTACAATGAGCAGTTCTTC.

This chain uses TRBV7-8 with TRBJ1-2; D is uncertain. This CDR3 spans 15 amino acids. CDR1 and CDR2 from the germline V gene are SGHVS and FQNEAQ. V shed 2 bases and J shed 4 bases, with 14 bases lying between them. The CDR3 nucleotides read TGTGCCAGCAGCTTATCAGGCTCCCTTTCCTATGGCTACACCTTC. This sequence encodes CASSLSGSLSYGYTF.

CDR3 loop: CASSLGWQETQYF. The CDR3 DNA reads TGTGCCAGCAGTTTAGGTTGGCAAGAGACCCAGTACTTC. This chain links TRBV9 with TRBJ2-5; the D is unclear. This CDR3 contains 13 residues. Germline CDR1 and CDR2: SGDLS and YYNGEE. Trimming removed 5 bases from V and 2 bases from J, with 10 bases in between.

This CDR3 is CATSTPGQLTYGYTF. The CDR3, as DNA: TGTGCCACCAGCACTCCGGGACAGTTGACGTATGGCTACACCTTC. This rearrangement joins TRBV15 to TRBJ1-2; 7 bases map to TRBD1. With 4 bases clipped from V and 5 bases from J, the junction kept 10 bases outside the gene matches. The germline V gene encodes CDR1 LNHNV and CDR2 YYDKDF (reference sequence). CDR3 size: 15 residues.

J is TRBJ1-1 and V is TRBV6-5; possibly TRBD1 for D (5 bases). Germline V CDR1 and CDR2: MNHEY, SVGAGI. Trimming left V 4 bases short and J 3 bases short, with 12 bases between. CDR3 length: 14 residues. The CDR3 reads CASSSQGGDTEAFF. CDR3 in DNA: TGTGCCAGCAGTTCTCAGGGAGGGGACACTGAAGCTTTCTTT.

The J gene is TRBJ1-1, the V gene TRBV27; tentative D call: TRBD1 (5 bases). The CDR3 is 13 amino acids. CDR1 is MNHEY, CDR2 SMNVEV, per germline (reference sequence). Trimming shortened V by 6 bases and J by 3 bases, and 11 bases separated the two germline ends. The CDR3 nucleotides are TGTGCCAGCAGCTCGCCCAGGGACACTGAAGCTTTCTTT. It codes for CASSSPRDTEAFF.

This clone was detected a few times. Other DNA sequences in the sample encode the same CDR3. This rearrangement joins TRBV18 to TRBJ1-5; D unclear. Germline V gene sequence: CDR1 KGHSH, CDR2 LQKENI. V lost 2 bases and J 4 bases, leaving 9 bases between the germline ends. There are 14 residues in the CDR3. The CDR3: CASSPGRSNQPQHF. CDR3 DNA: TGTGCCAGCTCACCAGGACGGAGTAATCAGCCCCAGCATTTT. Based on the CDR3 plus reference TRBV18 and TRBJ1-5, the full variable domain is NAGVMQNPRHLVRRRGQEARLRCSPMKGHSHVYWYRQLPEEGLKFMVYLQKENIIDESGMPKERFSAEFPKEGPSILRIQQVVRGDSAAYFCASSPGRSNQPQHFGDGTRLSIL.

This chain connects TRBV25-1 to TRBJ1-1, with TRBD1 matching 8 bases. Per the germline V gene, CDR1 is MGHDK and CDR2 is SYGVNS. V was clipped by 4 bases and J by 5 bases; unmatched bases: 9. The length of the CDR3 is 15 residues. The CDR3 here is CASSAHDRGGTEAFF. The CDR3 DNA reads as TGTGCCAGCAGTGCTCATGACAGGGGTGGGACTGAAGCTTTCTTT.

The CDR3 DNA follows: TGTGCCTGGAGTCGGGGACAGGGCTACGAGCAGTACTTC. Translated, it gives CAWSRGQGYEQYF. V gene TRBV30 combines with J gene TRBJ2-7; 9 bases align to TRBD1. This CDR3 contains 13 residues. From germline, CDR1 is GTSNPN and CDR2 SVGIG (reference sequence). V was pared by 2 bases and J by 3 bases, with 2 bases of the junction left unmatched.

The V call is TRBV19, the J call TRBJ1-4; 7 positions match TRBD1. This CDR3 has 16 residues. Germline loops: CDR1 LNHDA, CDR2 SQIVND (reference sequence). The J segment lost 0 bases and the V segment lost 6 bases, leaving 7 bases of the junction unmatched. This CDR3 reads CASRDRTQATNEKLFF. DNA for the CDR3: TGTGCCAGTAGGGACAGGACCCAGGCAACTAATGAAAAACTGTTTTTT.

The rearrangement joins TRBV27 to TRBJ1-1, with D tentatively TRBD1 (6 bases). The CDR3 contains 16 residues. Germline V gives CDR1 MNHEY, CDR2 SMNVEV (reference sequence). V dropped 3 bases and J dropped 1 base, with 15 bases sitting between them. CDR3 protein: CASSFLARGPNTEAFF. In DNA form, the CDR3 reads TGTGCCAGCAGTTTTTTAGCGCGGGGGCCGAACACTGAAGCTTTCTTT.

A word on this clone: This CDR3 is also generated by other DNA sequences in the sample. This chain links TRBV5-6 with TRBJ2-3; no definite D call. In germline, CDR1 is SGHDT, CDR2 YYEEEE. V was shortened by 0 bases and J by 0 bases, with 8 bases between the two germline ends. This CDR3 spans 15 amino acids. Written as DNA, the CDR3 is TGTGCCAGCAGCTTGGCAGGCGGTAGCACAGATACGCAGTATTTT. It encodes CASSLAGGSTDTQYF.